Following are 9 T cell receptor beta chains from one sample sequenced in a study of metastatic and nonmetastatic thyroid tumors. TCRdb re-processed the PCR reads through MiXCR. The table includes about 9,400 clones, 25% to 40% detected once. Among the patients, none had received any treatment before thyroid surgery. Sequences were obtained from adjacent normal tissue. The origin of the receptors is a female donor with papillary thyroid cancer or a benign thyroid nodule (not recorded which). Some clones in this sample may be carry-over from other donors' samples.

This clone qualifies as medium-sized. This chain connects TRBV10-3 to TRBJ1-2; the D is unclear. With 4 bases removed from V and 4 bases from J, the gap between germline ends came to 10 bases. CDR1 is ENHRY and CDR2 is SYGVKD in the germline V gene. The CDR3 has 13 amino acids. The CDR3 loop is CAISVAVAYGYTF. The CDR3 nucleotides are TGTGCCATCAGTGTCGCAGTAGCCTATGGCTACACCTTC.

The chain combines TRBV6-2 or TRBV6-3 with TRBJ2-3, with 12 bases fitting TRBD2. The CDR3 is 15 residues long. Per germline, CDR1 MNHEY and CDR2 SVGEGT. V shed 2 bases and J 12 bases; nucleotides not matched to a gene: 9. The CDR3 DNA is TGTGCCAGCAGTTACAACTCCAGAGGACTAGCGGGACAGTATTTT. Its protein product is CASSYNSRGLAGQYF.

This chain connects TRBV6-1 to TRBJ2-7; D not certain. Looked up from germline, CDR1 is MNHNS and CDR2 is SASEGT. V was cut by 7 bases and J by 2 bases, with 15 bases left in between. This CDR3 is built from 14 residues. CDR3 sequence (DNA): TGTGCCAGCACCCTACCCCACCCAACCTACGAGCAGTACTTC. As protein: CASTLPHPTYEQYF.

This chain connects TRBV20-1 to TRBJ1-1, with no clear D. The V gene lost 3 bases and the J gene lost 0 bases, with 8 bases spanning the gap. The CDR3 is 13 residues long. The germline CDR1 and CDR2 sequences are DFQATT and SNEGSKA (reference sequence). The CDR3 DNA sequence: TGCAGTGCTAGTCTGCAGATGAACACTGAAGCTTTCTTT. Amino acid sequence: CSASLQMNTEAFF.

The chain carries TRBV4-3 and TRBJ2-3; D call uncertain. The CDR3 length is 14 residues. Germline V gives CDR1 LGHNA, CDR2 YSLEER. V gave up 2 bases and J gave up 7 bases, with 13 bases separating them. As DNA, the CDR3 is TGCGCCAGCAGCCAATGGGTGTTCTCGTATACGCAGTATTTT. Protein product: CASSQWVFSYTQYF.

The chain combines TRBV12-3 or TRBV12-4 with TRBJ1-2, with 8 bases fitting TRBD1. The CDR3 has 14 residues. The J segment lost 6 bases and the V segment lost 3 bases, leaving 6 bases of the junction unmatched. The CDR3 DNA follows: TGTGCCAGCAGTTTTGTGGACAGGGTGGATGGCTACACCTTC. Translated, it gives CASSFVDRVDGYTF.

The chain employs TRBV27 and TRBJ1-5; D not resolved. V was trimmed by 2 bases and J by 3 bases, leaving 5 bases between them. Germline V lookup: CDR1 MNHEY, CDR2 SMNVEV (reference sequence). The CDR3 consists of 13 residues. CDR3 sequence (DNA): TGTGCCAGCAGTTTAACGATCAATCAGCCCCAGCATTTT. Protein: CASSLTINQPQHF.

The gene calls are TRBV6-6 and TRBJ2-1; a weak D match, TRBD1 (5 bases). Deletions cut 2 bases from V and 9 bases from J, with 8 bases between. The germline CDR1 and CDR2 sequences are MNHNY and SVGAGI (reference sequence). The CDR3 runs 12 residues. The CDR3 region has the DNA TGTGCCAGCAGTTACCAGCAGGGTGAGCAGTTCTTC. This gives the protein CASSYQQGEQFF.

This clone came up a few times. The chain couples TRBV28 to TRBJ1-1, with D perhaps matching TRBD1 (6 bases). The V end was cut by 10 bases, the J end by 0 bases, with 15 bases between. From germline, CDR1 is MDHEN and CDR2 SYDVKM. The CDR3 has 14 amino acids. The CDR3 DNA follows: TGTGCCACAAAGAGGGGGGATGTGAACACTGAAGCTTTCTTT. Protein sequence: CATKRGDVNTEAFF. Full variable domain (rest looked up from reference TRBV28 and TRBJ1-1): DVKVTQSSRYLVKRTGEKVFLECVQDMDHENMFWYRQDPGLGLRLIYFSYDVKMKEKGDIPEGYSVSREKKERFSLILESASTNQTSMYLCATKRGDVNTEAFFGQGTRLTVV.